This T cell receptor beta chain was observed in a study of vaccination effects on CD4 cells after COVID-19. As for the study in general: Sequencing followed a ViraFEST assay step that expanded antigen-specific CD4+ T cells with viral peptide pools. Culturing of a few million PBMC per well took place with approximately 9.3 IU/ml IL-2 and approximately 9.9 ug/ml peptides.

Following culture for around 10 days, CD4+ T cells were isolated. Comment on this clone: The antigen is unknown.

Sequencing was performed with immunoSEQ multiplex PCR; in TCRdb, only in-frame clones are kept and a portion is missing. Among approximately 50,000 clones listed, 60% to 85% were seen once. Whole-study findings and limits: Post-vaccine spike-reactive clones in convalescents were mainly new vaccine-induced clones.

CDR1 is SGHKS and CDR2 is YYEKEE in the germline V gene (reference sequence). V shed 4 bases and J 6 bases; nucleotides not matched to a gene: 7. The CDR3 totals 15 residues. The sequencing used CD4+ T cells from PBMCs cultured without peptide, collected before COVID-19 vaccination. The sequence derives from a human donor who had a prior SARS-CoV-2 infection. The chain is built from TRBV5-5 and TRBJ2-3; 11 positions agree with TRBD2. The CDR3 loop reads CASSTPGLAADTQYF. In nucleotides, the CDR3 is TGTGCCAGCAGCACTCCGGGACTAGCGGCGGATACGCAGTATTTT.